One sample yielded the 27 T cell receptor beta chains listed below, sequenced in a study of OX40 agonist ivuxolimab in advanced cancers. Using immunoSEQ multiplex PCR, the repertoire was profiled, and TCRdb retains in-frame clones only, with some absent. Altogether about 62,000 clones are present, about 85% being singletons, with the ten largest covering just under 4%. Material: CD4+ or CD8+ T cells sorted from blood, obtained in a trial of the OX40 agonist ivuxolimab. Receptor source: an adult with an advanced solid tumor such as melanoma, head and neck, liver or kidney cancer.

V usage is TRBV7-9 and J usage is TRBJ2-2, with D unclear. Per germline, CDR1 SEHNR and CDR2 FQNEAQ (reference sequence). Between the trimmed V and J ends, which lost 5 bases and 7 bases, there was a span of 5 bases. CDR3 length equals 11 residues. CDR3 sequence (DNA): TGTGCCAGCAGCCGGATCGGGGAGCTGTTTTTT. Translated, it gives CASSRIGELFF.

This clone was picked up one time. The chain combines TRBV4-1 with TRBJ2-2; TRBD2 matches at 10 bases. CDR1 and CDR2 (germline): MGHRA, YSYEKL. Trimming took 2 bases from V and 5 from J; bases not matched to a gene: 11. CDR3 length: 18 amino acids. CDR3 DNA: TGCGCCAGCAGCCAACCCCCGGCTCTAGCGGGAGATACCGGGGAGCTGTTTTTT. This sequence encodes CASSQPPALAGDTGELFF.

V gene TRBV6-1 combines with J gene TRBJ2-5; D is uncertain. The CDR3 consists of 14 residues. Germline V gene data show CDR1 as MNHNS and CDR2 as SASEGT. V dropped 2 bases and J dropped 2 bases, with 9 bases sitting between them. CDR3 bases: TGTGCCAGCAGTGAACCAGCGAGACAAGAGACCCAGTACTTC. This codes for CASSEPARQETQYF.

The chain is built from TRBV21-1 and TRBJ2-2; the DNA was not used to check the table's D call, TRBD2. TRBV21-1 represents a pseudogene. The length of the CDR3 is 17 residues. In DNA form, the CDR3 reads TGTGCCAGCAGTGAAAGGAGGGGAAGGACGAACACCGGGGAGCTGTTTTTT. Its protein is CASSERRGRTNTGELFF.

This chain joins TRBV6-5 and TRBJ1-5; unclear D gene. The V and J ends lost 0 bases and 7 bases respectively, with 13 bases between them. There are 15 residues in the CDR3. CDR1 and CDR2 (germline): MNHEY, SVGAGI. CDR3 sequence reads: CASSYSSGLGQPQHF. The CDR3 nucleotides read TGTGCCAGCAGTTACTCGTCTGGGTTGGGACAGCCCCAGCATTTT.

In nucleotides, the CDR3 is TGTGCCAACAGCGATACAGTTGGCCCCTACAATGAGCAGTTCTTC. It specifies CANSDTVGPYNEQFF. This chain links TRBV6-1 with TRBJ2-1; D remains unclear. The CDR3 consists of 15 residues. Trimming took 10 bases from V and 2 from J, leaving 18 bases between them. Germline loops: CDR1 MNHNS, CDR2 SASEGT.

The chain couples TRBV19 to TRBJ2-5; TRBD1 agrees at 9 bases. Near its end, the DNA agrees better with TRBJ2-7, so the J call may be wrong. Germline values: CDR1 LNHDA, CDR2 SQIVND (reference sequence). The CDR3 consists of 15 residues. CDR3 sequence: CASSTTGGRGYEQYF. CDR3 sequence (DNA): TGTGCCAGTAGTACGACAGGGGGTCGGGGGTACGAGCAGTACTTC.

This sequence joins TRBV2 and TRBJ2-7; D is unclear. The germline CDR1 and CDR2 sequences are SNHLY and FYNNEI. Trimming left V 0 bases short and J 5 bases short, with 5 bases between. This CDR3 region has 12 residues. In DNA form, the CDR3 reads TGTGCCAGCAGTGAAGCCCAACACGAGCAGTACTTC. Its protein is CASSEAQHEQYF.

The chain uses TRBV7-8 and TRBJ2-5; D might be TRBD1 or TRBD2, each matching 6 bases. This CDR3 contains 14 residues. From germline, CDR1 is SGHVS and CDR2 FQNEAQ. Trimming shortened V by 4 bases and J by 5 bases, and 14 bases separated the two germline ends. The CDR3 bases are TGTGCCAGCAGCTCCTTAGGGGGGATGGAGACCCAGTACTTC. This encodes CASSSLGGMETQYF.

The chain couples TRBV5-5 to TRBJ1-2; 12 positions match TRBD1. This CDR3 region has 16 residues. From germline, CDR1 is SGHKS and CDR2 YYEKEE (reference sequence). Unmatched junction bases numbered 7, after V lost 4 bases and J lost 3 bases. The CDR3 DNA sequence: TGTGCCAGCAGCCCACAGGGACAGGGGGCGTACTATGGCTACACCTTC. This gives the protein CASSPQGQGAYYGYTF.

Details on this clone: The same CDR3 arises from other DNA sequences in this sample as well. The CDR3 bases are TGTGCCAGCAGCGTAGGGGGCCAAAGCTCCTACAATGAGCAGTTCTTC. Translation gives CASSVGGQSSYNEQFF. The V and J genes are TRBV9 and TRBJ2-1; tentatively, D is TRBD1 (5 bases). V was clipped by 0 bases and J by 0 bases, with 10 bases between them. The CDR3 has 16 amino acids. Looked up from germline, CDR1 is SGDLS and CDR2 is YYNGEE. Supplemented by reference TRBV9 and TRBJ2-1, the full variable domain reads DSGVTQTPKHLITATGQRVTLRCSPRSGDLSVYWYQQSLDQGLQFLIQYYNGEERAKGNILERFSAQQFPDLHSELNLSSLELGDSALYFCASSVGGQSSYNEQFFGPGTRLTVL.

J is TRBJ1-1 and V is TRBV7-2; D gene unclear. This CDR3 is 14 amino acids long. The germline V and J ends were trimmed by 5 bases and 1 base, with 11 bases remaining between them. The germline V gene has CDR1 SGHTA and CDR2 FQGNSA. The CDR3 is CASSPGRSNTEAFF. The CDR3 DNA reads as TGTGCCAGCAGCCCTGGACGGTCGAACACTGAAGCTTTCTTT.

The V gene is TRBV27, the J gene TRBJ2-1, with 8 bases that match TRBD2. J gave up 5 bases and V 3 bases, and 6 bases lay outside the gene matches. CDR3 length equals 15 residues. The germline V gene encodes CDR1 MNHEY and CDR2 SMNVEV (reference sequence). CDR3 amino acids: CASSLRRGVHNEQFF. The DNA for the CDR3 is TGTGCCAGCAGTTTGCGGCGGGGGGTTCACAATGAGCAGTTCTTC.

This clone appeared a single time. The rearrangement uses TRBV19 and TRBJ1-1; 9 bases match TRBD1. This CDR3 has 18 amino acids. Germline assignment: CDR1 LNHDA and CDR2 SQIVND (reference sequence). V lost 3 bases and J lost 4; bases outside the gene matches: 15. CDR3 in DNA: TGTGCCAGTAGTATCGGAACAGGGGGCGGGGGACGGGCCACTGAAGCTTTCTTT. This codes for CASSIGTGGGGRATEAFF.

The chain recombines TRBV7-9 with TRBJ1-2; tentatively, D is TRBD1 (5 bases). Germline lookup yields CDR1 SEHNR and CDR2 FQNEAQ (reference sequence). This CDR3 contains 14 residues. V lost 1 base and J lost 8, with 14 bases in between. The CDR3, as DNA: TGTGCCAGCAGCTTAGAGGGGCTTAGAGGGGGCTACACCTTC. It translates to CASSLEGLRGGYTF.

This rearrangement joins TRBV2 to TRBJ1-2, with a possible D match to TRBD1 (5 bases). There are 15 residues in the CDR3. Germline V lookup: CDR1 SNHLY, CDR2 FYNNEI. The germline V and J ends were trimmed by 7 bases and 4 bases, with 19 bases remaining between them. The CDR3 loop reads CASNIQSGTIYGYTF. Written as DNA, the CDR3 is TGTGCCAGCAATATCCAGAGCGGGACCATCTATGGCTACACCTTC.

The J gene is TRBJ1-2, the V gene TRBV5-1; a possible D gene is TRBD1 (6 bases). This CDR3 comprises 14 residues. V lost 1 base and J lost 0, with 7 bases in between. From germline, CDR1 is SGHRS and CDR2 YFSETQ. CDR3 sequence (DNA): TGCGCCAGCAGCTTGAGGGGGGCTAACTATGGCTACACCTTC. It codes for CASSLRGANYGYTF.

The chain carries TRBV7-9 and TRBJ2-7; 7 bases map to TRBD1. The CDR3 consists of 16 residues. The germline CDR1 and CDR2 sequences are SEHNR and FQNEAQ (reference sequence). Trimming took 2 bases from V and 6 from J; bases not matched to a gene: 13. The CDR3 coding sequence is TGTGCCAGCAGCTTATCGCCTCGACAGGGATCCGTCGAGCAGTACTTC. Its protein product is CASSLSPRQGSVEQYF.

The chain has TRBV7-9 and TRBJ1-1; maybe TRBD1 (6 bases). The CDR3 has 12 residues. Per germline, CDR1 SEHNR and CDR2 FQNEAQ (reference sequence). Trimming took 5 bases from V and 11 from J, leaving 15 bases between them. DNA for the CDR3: TGTGCCAGCAGCCCCCCTCAGGGGCGGGCTTTCTTT. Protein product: CASSPPQGRAFF.

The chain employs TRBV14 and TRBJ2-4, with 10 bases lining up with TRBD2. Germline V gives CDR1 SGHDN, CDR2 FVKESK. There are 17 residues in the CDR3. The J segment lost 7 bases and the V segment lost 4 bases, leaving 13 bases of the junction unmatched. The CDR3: CASSRGASGSGGNIQYF. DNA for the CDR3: TGTGCCAGCAGCCGGGGGGCTAGCGGGAGTGGCGGGAACATTCAGTACTTC.

The CDR3: CASSERWDFEAFF. The CDR3 DNA follows: TGTGCCAGCAGTGAAAGATGGGATTTTGAAGCTTTCTTT. This rearrangement joins TRBV6-1 to TRBJ1-1; D gene ambiguous. Germline V gene data show CDR1 as MNHNS and CDR2 as SASEGT. There are 13 residues in the CDR3. The V end lost 2 bases, the J end lost 7 bases, and 11 bases lay between the germline ends.

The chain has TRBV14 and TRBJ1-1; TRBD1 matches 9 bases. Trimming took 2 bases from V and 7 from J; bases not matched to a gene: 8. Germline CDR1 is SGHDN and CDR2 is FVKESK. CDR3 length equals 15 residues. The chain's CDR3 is CASSQLQGASGEAFF. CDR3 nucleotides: TGTGCCAGCAGCCAACTACAGGGGGCTAGTGGTGAAGCTTTCTTT. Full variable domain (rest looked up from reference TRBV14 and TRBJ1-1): EAGVTQFPSHSVIEKGQTVTLRCDPISGHDNLYWYRRVMGKEIKFLLHFVKESKQDESGMPNNRFLAERTGGTYSTLKVQPAELEDSGVYFCASSQLQGASGEAFFGQGTRLTVV.

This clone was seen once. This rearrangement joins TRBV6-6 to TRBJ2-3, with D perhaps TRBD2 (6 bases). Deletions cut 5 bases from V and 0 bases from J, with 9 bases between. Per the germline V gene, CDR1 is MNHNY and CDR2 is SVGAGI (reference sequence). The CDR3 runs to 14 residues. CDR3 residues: CASSSGSSTDTQYF. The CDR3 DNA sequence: TGTGCCAGCAGTAGCGGGTCTAGCACAGATACGCAGTATTTT.

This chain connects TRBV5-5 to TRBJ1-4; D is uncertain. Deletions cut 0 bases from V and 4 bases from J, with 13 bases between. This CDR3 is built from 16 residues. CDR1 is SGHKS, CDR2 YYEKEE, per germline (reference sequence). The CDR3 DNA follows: TGTGCCAGCAGCTTGGCCGGTATCCGCAGTAATGAAAAACTGTTTTTT. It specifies CASSLAGIRSNEKLFF.

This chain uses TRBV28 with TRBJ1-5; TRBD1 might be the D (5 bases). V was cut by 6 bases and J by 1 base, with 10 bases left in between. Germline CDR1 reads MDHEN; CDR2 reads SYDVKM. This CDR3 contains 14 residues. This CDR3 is CASRDMDSNQPQHF. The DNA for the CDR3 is TGTGCCAGCAGGGACATGGACAGCAATCAGCCCCAGCATTTT.

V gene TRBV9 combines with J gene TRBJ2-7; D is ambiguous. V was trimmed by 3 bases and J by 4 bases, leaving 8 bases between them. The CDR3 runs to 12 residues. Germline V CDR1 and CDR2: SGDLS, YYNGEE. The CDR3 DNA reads TGTGCCAGCAGCGGGAGAGGTTACGAGCAGTACTTC. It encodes CASSGRGYEQYF.

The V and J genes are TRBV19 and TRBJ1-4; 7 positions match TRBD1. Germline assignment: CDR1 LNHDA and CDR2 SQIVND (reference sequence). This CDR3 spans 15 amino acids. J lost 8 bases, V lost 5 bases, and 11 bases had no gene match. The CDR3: CASSSSWTGYEKLFF. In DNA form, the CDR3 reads TGTGCCAGTAGTTCCTCGTGGACAGGATACGAAAAACTGTTTTTT. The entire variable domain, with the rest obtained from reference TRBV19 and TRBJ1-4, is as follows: DGGITQSPKYLFRKEGQNVTLSCEQNLNHDAMYWYRQDPGQGLRLIYYSQIVNDFQKGDIAEGYSVSREKKESFPLTVTSAQKNPTAFYLCASSSSWTGYEKLFFGSGTQLSVL.